This T cell receptor (beta chain) was captured in a study of CD8 T cells in ankylosing spondylitis. There are 14 residues in the CDR3. With 6 bases removed from V and 1 base from J, the gap between germline ends came to 10 bases. CDR1 is SGHTA, CDR2 FQGNSA, per germline. With regard to this clonotype: The antigen remains unidentified.

Library preparation for TCR beta used quantitative 5'-RACE with molecular barcodes. TCRdb re-analysed the 5' RACE reads in MiXCR, keeping a single row per CDR3 protein. The sample lists some 840,000 distinct CDR3 sequences, around 11% seen once, with just over 0.5% in the top ten. Study-wide results and caveats: Blood from ankylosing spondylitis patients appeared to carry a characteristic roughly eight-variant TCR beta motif.

Sequencing used blood, either unsorted or a sorted T cell fraction (not recorded which). The chain recombines TRBV7-2 with TRBJ1-5, with D perhaps TRBD1 (6 bases). The receptor comes from a male donor with ankylosing spondylitis. CDR3 sequence: CASSGQYSNQPQHF. In DNA, the CDR3 is TGTGCCAGCAGTGGACAGTACAGCAATCAGCCCCAGCATTTT.